The clone carrying this T cell receptor beta chain was observed a few times. The antigen remains unidentified. The germline gives CDR1 SGHVS, CDR2 FQNEAQ. V lost 6 bases and J 2 bases, leaving 18 bases between the germline ends. The CDR3 is 16 residues long. The sample belongs to a study of post-analysis software for immune sequencing data. As for the study in general: Disease courses included relapsing-remitting, secondary progressive and progressive-relapsing multiple sclerosis.

Every TCR beta cDNA library bore unique molecular identifiers. It was from roughly 1 to 10 million T cells that about 500,000 cDNA molecules came. TCRdb passed the PCR reads through MiXCR, listing each CDR3 protein once. The profile shows 350,000 to 450,000 distinct CDR3 sequences, 30% to 45% of them singletons. Findings and limits, study-wide: Five or six TRBV segments appeared more often in patients than in controls, and TRBV5-6, TRBV5-1 and TRBV20-1 were among these. Strong co-clustering by F measure was seen for same-batch samples. Significantly lower normalized Chao1 diversity was seen in multiple sclerosis patients than in controls.

The TCR was taken from a girl aged 5-17 years with multiple sclerosis. The chain uses TRBV7-8 and TRBJ2-3; perhaps D is TRBD1 or TRBD2 (5 bases each). Input material: blood. The CDR3 sequence is CASSLQEDPITDTQYF. Written as DNA, the CDR3 is TGTGCCAGCAGTCTACAGGAGGACCCGATCACAGATACGCAGTATTTT.